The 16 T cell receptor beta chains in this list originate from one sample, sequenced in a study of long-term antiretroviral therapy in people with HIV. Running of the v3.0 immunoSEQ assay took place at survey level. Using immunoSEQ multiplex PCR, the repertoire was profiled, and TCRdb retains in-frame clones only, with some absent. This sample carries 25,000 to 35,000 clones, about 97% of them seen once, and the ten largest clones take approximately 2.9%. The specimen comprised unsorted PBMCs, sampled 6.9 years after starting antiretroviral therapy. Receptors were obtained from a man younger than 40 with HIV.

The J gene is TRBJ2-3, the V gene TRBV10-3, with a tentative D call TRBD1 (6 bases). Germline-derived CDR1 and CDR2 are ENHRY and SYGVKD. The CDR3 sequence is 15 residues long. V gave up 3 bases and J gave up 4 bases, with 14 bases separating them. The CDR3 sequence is CAISEVTGGADTQYF. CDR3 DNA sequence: TGTGCCATCAGTGAAGTGACAGGCGGCGCAGATACGCAGTATTTT.

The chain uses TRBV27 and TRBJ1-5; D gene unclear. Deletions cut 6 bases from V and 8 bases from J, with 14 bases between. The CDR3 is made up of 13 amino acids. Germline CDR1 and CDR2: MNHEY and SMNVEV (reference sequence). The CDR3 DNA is TGTGCCAGCAGCCCGGGAGGGCGGGAGCCCCAGCATTTT. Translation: CASSPGGREPQHF.

The CDR3 coding sequence is TGCGCCAGCAGCTTGGGAGACAGGTCCGCACCCCTCCACTTT. It specifies CASSLGDRSAPLHF. V is TRBV5-1 and J is TRBJ1-6; possibly TRBD1 for D (6 bases). The CDR3 is 14 residues long. The germline gives CDR1 SGHRS, CDR2 YFSETQ. Trimming removed 0 bases at V and 11 bases at J, with 12 bases between.

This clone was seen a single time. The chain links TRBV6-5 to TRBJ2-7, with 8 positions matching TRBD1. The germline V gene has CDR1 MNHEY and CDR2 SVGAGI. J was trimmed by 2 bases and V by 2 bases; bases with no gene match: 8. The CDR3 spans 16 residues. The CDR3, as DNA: TGTGCCAGCAGTTACAGATCGACAGGGGCGGCCTACGAGCAGTACTTC. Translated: CASSYRSTGAAYEQYF.

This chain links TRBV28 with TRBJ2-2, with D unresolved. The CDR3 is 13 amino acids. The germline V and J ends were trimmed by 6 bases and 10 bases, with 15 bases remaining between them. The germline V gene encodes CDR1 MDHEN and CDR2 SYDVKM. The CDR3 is CASRPQVIEELFF. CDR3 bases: TGTGCCAGCAGACCGCAGGTTATCGAGGAGCTGTTTTTT.

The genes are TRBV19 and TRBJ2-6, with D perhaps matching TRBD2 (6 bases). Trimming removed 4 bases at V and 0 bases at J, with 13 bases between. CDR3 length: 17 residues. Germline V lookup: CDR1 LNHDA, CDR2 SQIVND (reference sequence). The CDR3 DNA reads TGTGCCAGTAGTAGGGGTGGGGGACTCTCTGGGGCCAACGTCCTGACTTTC. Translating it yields CASSRGGGLSGANVLTF.

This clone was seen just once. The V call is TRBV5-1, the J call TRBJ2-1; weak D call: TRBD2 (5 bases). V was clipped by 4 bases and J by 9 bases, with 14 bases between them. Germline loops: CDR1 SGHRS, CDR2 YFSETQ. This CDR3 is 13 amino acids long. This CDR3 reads CASSETLRGEQFF. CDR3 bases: TGCGCCAGCAGCGAAACTCTCCGGGGTGAGCAGTTCTTC.

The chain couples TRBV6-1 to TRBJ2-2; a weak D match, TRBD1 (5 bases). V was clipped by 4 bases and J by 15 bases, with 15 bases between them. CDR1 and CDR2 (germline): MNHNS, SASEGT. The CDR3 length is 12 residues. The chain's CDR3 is CASSVRPGMLFF. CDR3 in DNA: TGTGCCAGCAGTGTGCGGCCAGGGATGTTGTTTTTT.

This CDR3 is CASSQDRGTGYEQYF. Here the CDR3 DNA reads TGCGCCAGCAGCCAAGATCGGGGGACAGGGTACGAGCAGTACTTC. The rearrangement links TRBV4-3 to TRBJ2-7; 9 bases are shared with TRBD1. Germline V gene sequence: CDR1 LGHNA, CDR2 YSLEER. V was pared by 0 bases and J by 4 bases, with 4 bases of the junction left unmatched. The CDR3 extends over 15 amino acids.

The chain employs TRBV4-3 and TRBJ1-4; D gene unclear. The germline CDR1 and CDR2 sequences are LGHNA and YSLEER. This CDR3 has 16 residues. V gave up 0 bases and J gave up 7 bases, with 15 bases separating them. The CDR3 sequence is CASSQEPSIAGEKLFF. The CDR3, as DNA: TGCGCCAGCAGCCAAGAACCTTCCATTGCTGGTGAAAAACTGTTTTTT.

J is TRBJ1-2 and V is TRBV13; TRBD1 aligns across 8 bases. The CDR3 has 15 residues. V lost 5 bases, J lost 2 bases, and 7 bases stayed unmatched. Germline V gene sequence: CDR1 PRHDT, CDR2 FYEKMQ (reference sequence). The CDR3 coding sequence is TGTGCCAGCAGCCCTCATGACAGGGGAAACTATGGCTACACCTTC. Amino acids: CASSPHDRGNYGYTF.

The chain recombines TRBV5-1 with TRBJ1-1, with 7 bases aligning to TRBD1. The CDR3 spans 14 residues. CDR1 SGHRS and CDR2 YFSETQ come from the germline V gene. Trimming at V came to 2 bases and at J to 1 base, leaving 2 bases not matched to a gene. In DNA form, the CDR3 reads TGCGCCAGCAGCTTACAGGGGCGGAACACTGAAGCTTTCTTT. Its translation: CASSLQGRNTEAFF.

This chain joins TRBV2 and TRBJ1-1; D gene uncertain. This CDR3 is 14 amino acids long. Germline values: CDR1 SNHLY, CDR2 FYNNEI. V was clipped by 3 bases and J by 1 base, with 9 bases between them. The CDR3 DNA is TGTGCCAGCAGTGATTGGGTCGGGAACACTGAAGCTTTCTTT. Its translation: CASSDWVGNTEAFF.

In nucleotides, the CDR3 is TGTGCCAGCACCCGGACCGCTAGCTCCTACAATGAGCAGTTCTTC. Translated: CASTRTASSYNEQFF. The gene calls are TRBV5-4 and TRBJ2-1; D not certain. CDR3 size: 15 residues. Germline V lookup: CDR1 SGHNT, CDR2 YYREEE (reference sequence). V was clipped by 6 bases and J by 0 bases, with 13 bases between them.

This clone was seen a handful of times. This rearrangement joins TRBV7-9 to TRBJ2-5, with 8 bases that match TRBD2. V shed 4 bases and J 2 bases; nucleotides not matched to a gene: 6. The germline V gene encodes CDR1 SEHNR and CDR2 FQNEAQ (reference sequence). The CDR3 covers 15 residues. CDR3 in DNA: TGTGCCAGCAGCTCACGGGGGGGCCTTCAAGAGACCCAGTACTTC. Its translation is CASSSRGGLQETQYF. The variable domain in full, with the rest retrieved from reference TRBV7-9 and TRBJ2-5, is DTGVSQNPRHKITKRGQNVTFRCDPISEHNRLYWYRQTLGQGPEFLTYFQNEAQLEKSRLLSDRFSAERPKGSFSTLEIQRTEQGDSAMYLCASSSRGGLQETQYFGPGTRLLVL.

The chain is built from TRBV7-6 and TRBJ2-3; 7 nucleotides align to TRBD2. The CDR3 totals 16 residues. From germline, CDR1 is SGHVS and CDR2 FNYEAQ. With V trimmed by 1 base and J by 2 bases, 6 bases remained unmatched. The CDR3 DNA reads TGTGCCAGCAGCTTAGGCTCGGGGGGTTACACAGATACGCAGTATTTT. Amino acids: CASSLGSGGYTDTQYF.